The T cell receptor (beta chain) described here comes from a study of read filtering for tumor transcriptome and immune sequencing. This clonotype was seen at least ten times. V shed 7 bases and J shed 2 bases, with 5 bases lying between them. CDR3 length: 10 amino acids. Germline V gene data show CDR1 as SQVTM and CDR2 as ANQGSEA. Molecular barcoded adaptors covering alpha/delta and beta/gamma chains were used on about 0.4 ug RNA. TCRdb fed the reads into MiXCR, producing one record per CDR3 protein. The top ten hold around an eighth of the sample, which has approximately 61,000 distinct CDR3 sequences, around 18% seen once.

The specimen sequenced was a population of CD138-negative cells sorted from bone marrow. The clonotype comes from a donor at least 40 years old with multiple myeloma. The rearrangement uses TRBV29-1 and TRBJ1-1; D unclear. CDR3 sequence: CSAQNTEAFF. The CDR3 coding sequence is TGCAGCGCCCAAAACACTGAAGCTTTCTTT. The whole variable domain, filled in from reference TRBV29-1 and TRBJ1-1, reads SAVISQKPSRDICQRGTSLTIQCQVDSQVTMMFWYRQQPGQSLTLIATANQGSEATYESGFVIDKFPISRPNLTFSTLTVSNMSPEDSSIYLCSAQNTEAFFGQGTRLTVV.